This TCR beta chain was observed in a study of OX40 agonist ivuxolimab in advanced cancers. Only in-frame clones appear in the TCRdb table, and some are missing; sequencing was by immunoSEQ multiplex PCR. The sample holds under 40,000 clones, approximately 89% seen once. With 0 bases removed from V and 5 bases from J, the gap between germline ends came to 4 bases. Germline CDR1 is LNHDA and CDR2 is SQIVND (reference sequence). CDR3 length: 12 residues. This sample comprised CD4+ or CD8+ T cells sorted from blood, obtained in a trial of the OX40 agonist ivuxolimab. The chain has TRBV19 and TRBJ2-5; D remains unclear. This receptor was obtained from an adult with an advanced solid tumor such as melanoma, head and neck, liver or kidney cancer. CDR3 sequence (DNA): TGTGCCAGTAGTATAGATTCGGAGACCCAGTACTTC. It yields the protein CASSIDSETQYF.